The clone carrying this T cell receptor beta chain occurred many times. The data were taken from a study of T-cell reconstitution after alpha-beta-depleted transplantation in children. CDR3 length: 14 amino acids. Trimming took 4 bases from V and 0 from J, leaving 11 bases between them. In germline, CDR1 is SQVTM, CDR2 ANQGSEA. Construction of the TCRbeta library involved unique molecular identifiers. TCRdb ran MiXCR on the PCR reads and lists one entry per CDR3 protein. The sample shows about 460,000 distinct CDR3 sequences, around 13% of them seen only once. This rearrangement joins TRBV29-1 to TRBJ2-3, with D perhaps TRBD1 (6 bases). The sequence came from a human donor who donated a stem cell graft to a child with combined immunodeficiency. Sequencing used PBMCs from the stem cell graft donor, obtained from the stem cell graft. The CDR3 DNA follows: TGCAGCGTTGGGACAGCCCCTAGCACAGATACGCAGTATTTT. This translates into CSVGTAPSTDTQYF.